These 4 T cell receptor beta chains were sequenced from one sample in a study of T cells in Graves' hyperthyroidism and ophthalmopathy. RNA transcripts gave rise to amplified TCR beta CDR3 regions. HTBI primers were employed in a first-round RT-PCR of the TCR CDR3. Via MiXCR, TCRdb re-called the multiplex PCR reads, giving one row per CDR3 protein. The table lists around 99,000 distinct CDR3 sequences, roughly 15% of them singletons. Material for sequencing was blood. Receptors originate from a woman aged 45-65 years with Graves' hyperthyroidism.

This clonotype was seen many times. The V gene is TRBV18, the J gene TRBJ2-7; 7 bases match TRBD1. J gave up 6 bases and V 2 bases, and 4 bases lay outside the gene matches. CDR1 KGHSH and CDR2 LQKENI come from the germline V gene. This CDR3 is 13 amino acids long. The CDR3 DNA reads as TGTGCCAGCTCACCAAAACAGGGGAGCGAGCAGTACTTC. Amino acids: CASSPKQGSEQYF.

The CDR3 spells CASSLGSGIPREQYV. The CDR3 DNA sequence: TGTGCCAGCAGCTTAGGAAGCGGGATTCCGAGGGAGCAGTACGTC. V and J are TRBV11-1 and TRBJ2-7; TRBD2 matches 7 bases. V gave up 1 base and J gave up 7 bases; unmatched junction bases: 10. This CDR3 is built from 15 residues. The germline gives CDR1 SGHAT, CDR2 FQDESV (reference sequence).

The table lists this clonotype with many counts. V gene TRBV29-1 combines with J gene TRBJ2-2; 8 bases match TRBD2. Per germline, CDR1 SQVTM and CDR2 ANQGSEA. The CDR3 has 16 amino acids. V trimming: 4 bases; J trimming: 3 bases; junction bases outside the gene matches: 10. CDR3 DNA: TGCAGCGTTGGTAAGGGTAGCGGGACCTACACCGGGGAGCTGTTTTTT. It is translated as CSVGKGSGTYTGELFF.

This clonotype was seen at least ten times. A clone one base away is much larger, so this may be a read error. This chain uses TRBV2 with TRBJ2-3; 8 bases are a match to TRBD2. V lost 5 bases to trimming and J lost 2 bases; unmatched junction nucleotides: 9. The CDR3 loop spans 16 amino acids. Per the germline V gene, CDR1 is SNHLY and CDR2 is FYNNEI. The CDR3 nucleotides are TGTGCCAGCAGTTCGGGACTAGTGGGCCTCACAGATACGCAGTATTTT. The encoded protein is CASSSGLVGLTDTQYF.